The 11 T cell receptor beta chains presented below share a single source sample, sequenced in a study of identical twins. Each CDR3 protein gets one entry after TCRdb re-called the 5' RACE reads with MiXCR. In the table there are some 790,000 distinct CDR3 sequences, 15% to 20% of which are singletons. The sample also formed part of further work on T cells expressing NK-cell markers.

Sequencing used PBMCs. The receptors shown here come from a woman aged 18-29 years in good health.

The chain has TRBV7-6 and TRBJ2-3, with D possibly being TRBD2 (6 bases). Germline CDR1 SGHVS, CDR2 FNYEAQ. The CDR3 is 15 amino acids. The germline V and J ends were trimmed by 4 bases and 1 base, with 12 bases remaining between them. CDR3 sequence (DNA): TGTGCCAGCAGCTCCCGGGACTTCGGCACAGATACGCAGTATTTT. Translating gives CASSSRDFGTDTQYF. Filled out from reference TRBV7-6 and TRBJ2-3, the complete variable domain reads GAGVSQSPRYKVTKRGQDVALRCDPISGHVSLYWYRQALGQGPEFLTYFNYEAQQDKSGLPNDRFSAERPEGSISTLTIQRTEQRDSAMYRCASSSRDFGTDTQYFGPGTRLTVL.

This clonotype has more than one count but fewer than ten. The rearrangement joins TRBV5-1 to TRBJ2-3, with 14 bases identical to TRBD2. The CDR3 runs to 15 residues. Germline V gene lookup returns CDR1 SGHRS and CDR2 YFSETQ. The junction had 8 bases not matched to a gene; V was cut back by 0 bases and J by 14 bases. CDR3 DNA sequence: TGCGCCAGCAGCTTGGATGGGACTAGCGGGAGAGGGTTGTATTTT. As protein: CASSLDGTSGRGLYF.

This chain uses TRBV12-5 with TRBJ2-1; TRBD2 aligns across 7 bases. Trimming took 6 bases from V and 1 from J; bases not matched to a gene: 6. Per the germline V gene, CDR1 is LGHNT and CDR2 is FRNRAP. CDR3 length: 15 amino acids. The CDR3 is CASGLPSGSYNEQFF. The CDR3 DNA sequence: TGTGCTAGTGGACTCCCTAGCGGTTCCTACAATGAGCAGTTCTTC.

This clonotype has more than one count but fewer than ten. The V gene is TRBV12-3 or TRBV12-4, the J gene TRBJ2-1; 7 bases are shared with TRBD1. The V segment lost 8 bases and the J segment 7 bases; nucleotides outside the gene matches: 14. The CDR3 runs 15 residues. The CDR3 DNA is TGTGCCAGCTTCCCATTAAAGGGGGCTGGGAATGAGCAGTTCTTC. It is translated as CASFPLKGAGNEQFF.

The chain joins TRBV19 to TRBJ1-1; maybe TRBD1 (5 bases). The CDR3 covers 16 residues. Trimming took 5 bases from V and 4 from J, leaving 20 bases between them. Germline V gene lookup returns CDR1 LNHDA and CDR2 SQIVND (reference sequence). This chain's CDR3 is CASSDGAGLPVTEAFF. CDR3 coding DNA: TGTGCCAGTAGTGATGGGGCGGGACTGCCGGTCACTGAAGCTTTCTTT.

This clonotype appeared a few times. The gene calls are TRBV25-1 and TRBJ2-5, with TRBD2 as a possible D gene (6 bases). CDR1 and CDR2 (germline): MGHDK, SYGVNS. The CDR3 runs 16 residues. V lost 3 bases and J lost 5, with 19 bases in between. CDR3 protein: CASSEGFGGMVETQYF. CDR3 bases: TGTGCCAGCAGTGAGGGCTTCGGCGGGATGGTCGAGACCCAGTACTTC.

The genes are TRBV27 and TRBJ2-3; no clear D gene. V was clipped by 6 bases and J by 1 base, with 8 bases between them. The length of the CDR3 is 13 residues. CDR1 is MNHEY and CDR2 is SMNVEV in the germline V gene (reference sequence). For the CDR3, the DNA is TGTGCCAGCAGCCCCGACGGCACAGATACGCAGTATTTT. It encodes CASSPDGTDTQYF.

This clonotype was observed a handful of times. This chain joins TRBV20-1 and TRBJ2-1; 9 nucleotides align to TRBD2. The CDR3 has 13 residues. With 6 bases clipped from V and 9 bases from J, the junction kept 9 bases outside the gene matches. Germline assignment: CDR1 DFQATT and CDR2 SNEGSKA (reference sequence). The CDR3 bases are TGCAGTGCCCTAGCGGGACTGGTTCCTGAGCAGTTCTTC. Amino acid sequence: CSALAGLVPEQFF.

V usage is TRBV10-3 and J usage is TRBJ1-2, with a tentative D call TRBD1 (5 bases). This CDR3 region has 17 residues. Germline V gene data show CDR1 as ENHRY and CDR2 as SYGVKD. V lost 6 bases to trimming and J lost 2 bases, with 22 bases between them. The CDR3 loop is CAISRSTSGRTNYGYTF. CDR3 coding DNA: TGTGCCATCAGCCGTTCGACTTCGGGACGGACAAACTATGGCTACACCTTC.

This chain links TRBV5-5 with TRBJ2-7; TRBD1 agrees at 9 bases. This CDR3 is built from 15 residues. V gave up 4 bases and J gave up 3 bases; unmatched junction bases: 8. Germline V gives CDR1 SGHKS, CDR2 YYEKEE (reference sequence). The CDR3 region has the DNA TGTGCCAGCAGCCCGAGGCCGGGACAGGGCTACGAGCAGTACTTC. Its protein product is CASSPRPGQGYEQYF.

The V and J genes are TRBV4-1 and TRBJ2-3, with D possibly being TRBD1 (5 bases). The CDR3 spans 16 residues. Germline CDR1 reads MGHRA; CDR2 reads YSYEKL. V dropped 1 base and J dropped 2 bases, with 13 bases sitting between them. CDR3 nucleotides: TGCGCCAGCAGCCAAGTAAAGGGGCCGTCCACAGATACGCAGTATTTT. Protein product: CASSQVKGPSTDTQYF.